Below, 28 T cell receptor beta chains from the same sample are listed, as sequenced in a study of OX40 agonist ivuxolimab in advanced cancers. TCRdb's copy holds only in-frame clones and misses some; the assay was immunoSEQ multiplex PCR. The sample holds about 47,000 clones, around 85% seen once. The sequences come from CD4+ or CD8+ T cells sorted from blood, collected in a trial of the OX40 agonist ivuxolimab. These receptors were obtained from an adult with an advanced solid tumor such as melanoma, head and neck, liver or kidney cancer.

The chain has TRBV10-3 and TRBJ2-7; a possible D gene is TRBD1 (6 bases). Germline V gives CDR1 ENHRY, CDR2 SYGVKD. V was trimmed by 0 bases and J by 9 bases, leaving 12 bases between them. The CDR3 runs 13 residues. CDR3 residues: CAISESGQPGQYF. The CDR3 DNA follows: TGTGCCATCAGTGAGTCCGGACAGCCGGGGCAGTACTTC.

The count of this clone is one. V is TRBV5-6 and J is TRBJ1-1; D call uncertain. CDR1 is SGHDT and CDR2 is YYEEEE in the germline V gene. This CDR3 has 13 residues. Trimming left V 0 bases short and J 1 base short, with 4 bases between. The CDR3 DNA is TGTGCCAGCAGCTTGGTAGCGAACACTGAAGCTTTCTTT. Protein sequence: CASSLVANTEAFF.

The V gene is TRBV14, the J gene TRBJ2-2; D may be TRBD2 (5 bases). The CDR3 loop spans 18 amino acids. Germline V CDR1 and CDR2: SGHDN, FVKESK. V was pared by 3 bases and J by 4 bases, with 21 bases between. The CDR3: CASSHGPGWVMGTGELFF. The CDR3 coding sequence is TGTGCCAGCAGCCATGGCCCGGGATGGGTAATGGGCACCGGGGAGCTGTTTTTT. Based on the CDR3 plus reference TRBV14 and TRBJ2-2, the full variable domain is EAGVTQFPSHSVIEKGQTVTLRCDPISGHDNLYWYRRVMGKEIKFLLHFVKESKQDESGMPNNRFLAERTGGTYSTLKVQPAELEDSGVYFCASSHGPGWVMGTGELFFGEGSRLTVL.

The chain is built from TRBV19 and TRBJ1-2; the D gene is possibly TRBD1 (6 bases). The CDR3 sequence is 13 residues long. V lost 7 bases and J 4 bases, leaving 13 bases between the germline ends. Germline CDR1 and CDR2: LNHDA and SQIVND (reference sequence). The CDR3 spells CASTGQGSYGYTF. In nucleotides, the CDR3 is TGTGCCAGTACTGGGCAGGGGAGCTATGGCTACACCTTC.

The chain links TRBV11-3 to TRBJ2-7; 7 nucleotides align to TRBD2. Per germline, CDR1 SGHNT and CDR2 YENEEA. J was trimmed by 7 bases and V by 6 bases; bases with no gene match: 21. The CDR3 is 17 amino acids. CDR3 loop: CASRPNVAGPWGGEQYF. CDR3 nucleotide sequence: TGTGCCAGCAGGCCCAATGTTGCAGGTCCCTGGGGGGGGGAGCAGTACTTC.

The V and J genes are TRBV27 and TRBJ2-7; D is perhaps TRBD2 (6 bases). This CDR3 has 14 amino acids. Germline loops: CDR1 MNHEY, CDR2 SMNVEV (reference sequence). Trimming stripped 6 bases from V and 3 bases from J, with 15 bases between. The DNA of the CDR3 is TGTGCCAGCAGCCTGGGACTGGGGTTCTACGAGCAGTACTTC. Translation gives CASSLGLGFYEQYF.

The CDR3 DNA follows: TGTGCCAGCAGCCAAGACAGGGAGACAGATACGCAGTATTTT. Amino acid sequence: CASSQDRETDTQYF. The chain uses TRBV14 and TRBJ2-3; D possibly matches TRBD1 or TRBD2 (5 bases each). V shed 0 bases and J shed 3 bases, with 7 bases lying between them. The germline V gene encodes CDR1 SGHDN and CDR2 FVKESK. The CDR3 contains 14 residues.

This chain uses TRBV10-3 with TRBJ1-5; no clear D gene. Trimming pared 3 bases from V and 5 bases from J, leaving 11 bases between. In germline, CDR1 is ENHRY, CDR2 SYGVKD. CDR3 length: 14 residues. The CDR3 here is CAISDGQEHQPQHF. The CDR3 bases are TGTGCCATCAGTGACGGCCAGGAACATCAGCCCCAGCATTTT.

This chain uses TRBV6-5 with TRBJ1-2, with 12 bases that match TRBD1. J was trimmed by 9 bases and V by 2 bases; bases with no gene match: 10. Germline assignment: CDR1 MNHEY and CDR2 SVGAGI. There are 16 residues in the CDR3. The CDR3 here is CASSYRQRDRGRSYTF. CDR3 sequence (DNA): TGTGCCAGCAGTTACCGCCAACGGGACAGGGGGCGTAGCTACACCTTC.

The V and J genes are TRBV11-2 and TRBJ2-7; TRBD1 or TRBD2 may be the D gene (6 bases each). V lost 5 bases to trimming and J lost 0 bases, with 23 bases between them. Germline CDR1 is SGHAT and CDR2 is FQNNGV. This CDR3 contains 18 residues. The DNA of the CDR3 is TGTGCCAGCAGCACGAGAGGGCAAGGGGGGACTTCCTCCTACGAGCAGTACTTC. Residues: CASSTRGQGGTSSYEQYF. Based on the CDR3 plus reference TRBV11-2 and TRBJ2-7, the full variable domain is EAGVAQSPRYKIIEKRQSVAFWCNPISGHATLYWYQQILGQGPKLLIQFQNNGVVDDSQLPKDRFSAERLKGVDSTLKIQPAKLEDSAVYLCASSTRGQGGTSSYEQYFGPGTRLTVT.

This clone appeared a single time. This rearrangement joins TRBV10-3 to TRBJ1-2; D perhaps matches TRBD1 (5 bases). Germline CDR1 reads ENHRY; CDR2 reads SYGVKD. V was trimmed by 3 bases and J by 2 bases, leaving 16 bases between them. CDR3 length: 16 residues. CDR3 in amino acids: CAISEFGGDENYGYTF. CDR3 DNA: TGTGCCATCAGTGAATTCGGGGGAGACGAAAACTATGGCTACACCTTC.

The V call is TRBV5-8, the J call TRBJ1-1, with D hard to call. This CDR3 region has 12 residues. From germline, CDR1 is SGHTS and CDR2 YDEGEE. V was clipped by 1 base and J by 7 bases, with 8 bases between them. The CDR3 protein is CASSLRTVEAFF. The CDR3 DNA is TGTGCCAGCAGCTTGCGGACGGTTGAAGCTTTCTTT.

The CDR3 DNA reads as TGCGCCAGCAGAGGGCCGGCGGACTATGGCTACACCTTC. Translated: CASRGPADYGYTF. This rearrangement joins TRBV10-2 to TRBJ1-2; D uncertain. This CDR3 is 13 amino acids long. In germline, CDR1 is WSHSY, CDR2 SAAADI. V was pared by 6 bases and J by 3 bases, with 11 bases between.

In DNA form, the CDR3 reads TGCAGCGTTGACGGCTACCAGGGGGAGGTGGGACGTACCGGGGAGCTGTTTTTT. This sequence encodes CSVDGYQGEVGRTGELFF. V and J are TRBV29-1 and TRBJ2-2, with D possibly matching TRBD1 (7 bases). CDR1 and CDR2 (germline): SQVTM, ANQGSEA. CDR3 length equals 18 residues. The germline V and J ends were trimmed by 3 bases and 5 bases, with 25 bases remaining between them.

The chain carries TRBV7-3 and TRBJ1-2; 7 nucleotides match TRBD1. CDR1 and CDR2 (germline): SGHTA, FQGTGA. This CDR3 spans 14 amino acids. Germline trimming cut 5 bases from V and 7 bases from J; bases unmatched to any gene: 10. CDR3 protein: CASSHVGSGGGYTF. The CDR3 coding sequence is TGTGCCAGCAGCCACGTCGGGTCAGGGGGTGGCTACACCTTC.

The J gene is TRBJ2-7, the V gene TRBV15; a possible D gene is TRBD2 (6 bases). This CDR3 region has 14 residues. Germline-derived CDR1 and CDR2 are LNHNV and YYDKDF (reference sequence). Deletions cut 6 bases from V and 3 bases from J, with 15 bases between. CDR3 bases: TGTGCCACCAGTTCGGAGGGAATCGGCTACGAGCAGTACTTC. It specifies CATSSEGIGYEQYF. Drawing the rest from reference TRBV15 and TRBJ2-7, the complete variable domain is DAMVIQNPRYQVTQFGKPVTLSCSQTLNHNVMYWYQQKSSQAPKLLFHYYDKDFNNEADTPDNFQSRRPNTSFCFLDIRSPGLGDTAMYLCATSSEGIGYEQYFGPGTRLTVT.

This chain connects TRBV28 to TRBJ1-3; TRBD1 is a possible D gene (5 bases). Deletions cut 6 bases from V and 3 bases from J, with 24 bases between. From germline, CDR1 is MDHEN and CDR2 SYDVKM. The CDR3 is made up of 18 amino acids. The CDR3 nucleotides are TGTGCCAGCAGGGGGGATCCTGGGACTCGGAGATATGGAAACACCATATATTTT. Translation: CASRGDPGTRRYGNTIYF.

The chain is built from TRBV19 and TRBJ1-4; D not resolved. This CDR3 spans 17 amino acids. Trimming stripped 9 bases from V and 1 base from J, with 21 bases between. Germline lookup yields CDR1 LNHDA and CDR2 SQIVND (reference sequence). The CDR3 sequence is CASYRTAEGLTNEKLFF. The CDR3 nucleotides read TGTGCCAGCTACCGGACGGCGGAGGGCCTAACTAATGAAAAACTGTTTTTT.

V and J are TRBV5-4 and TRBJ2-3, with 7 nucleotides matching TRBD1. J gave up 0 bases and V 5 bases, and 12 bases lay outside the gene matches. Germline V gene sequence: CDR1 SGHNT, CDR2 YYREEE (reference sequence). CDR3 length: 17 residues. The CDR3 is CASRGTVRPWSTDTQYF. CDR3 bases: TGTGCCAGCAGGGGGACAGTCCGACCTTGGAGCACAGATACGCAGTATTTT.

V and J are TRBV7-6 and TRBJ2-3; 7 nucleotides align to TRBD2. CDR1 is SGHVS, CDR2 FNYEAQ, per germline. The CDR3 is made up of 16 amino acids. Trimming at V came to 0 bases and at J to 6 bases, leaving 9 bases not matched to a gene. As DNA, the CDR3 is TGTGCCAGCAGCTTAGCGGGGGGGGAGGGAGCGGATACGCAGTATTTT. It specifies CASSLAGGEGADTQYF.

The genes are TRBV25-1 and TRBJ2-3; 7 bases match TRBD2. Germline trimming cut 1 base from V and 0 bases from J; bases unmatched to any gene: 10. Germline V gene sequence: CDR1 MGHDK, CDR2 SYGVNS. There are 18 residues in the CDR3. The CDR3 region has the DNA TGTGCCAGCAGTGAATTCAGGACTAGTCTTACTAGCACAGATACGCAGTATTTT. This translates into CASSEFRTSLTSTDTQYF. Looking up the rest from reference TRBV25-1 and TRBJ2-3 gives the full variable domain: EADIYQTPRYLVIGTGKKITLECSQTMGHDKMYWYQQDPGMELHLIHYSYGVNSTEKGDLSSESTVSRIRTEHFPLTLESARPSHTSQYLCASSEFRTSLTSTDTQYFGPGTRLTVL.

This clone was counted once. The V and J genes are TRBV7-9 and TRBJ2-5, with TRBD1 identical over 10 bases. The CDR3 sequence is 16 residues long. With 5 bases clipped from V and 6 bases from J, the junction kept 12 bases outside the gene matches. Per germline, CDR1 SEHNR and CDR2 FQNEAQ (reference sequence). CDR3 residues: CASSARQGAERKTQYF. The CDR3 bases are TGTGCCAGCAGCGCAAGACAGGGGGCGGAAAGGAAGACCCAGTACTTC. The full variable domain, its missing parts supplied by reference TRBV7-9 and TRBJ2-5, is DTGVSQNPRHKITKRGQNVTFRCDPISEHNRLYWYRQTLGQGPEFLTYFQNEAQLEKSRLLSDRFSAERPKGSFSTLEIQRTEQGDSAMYLCASSARQGAERKTQYFGPGTRLLVL.

The chain couples TRBV4-2 to TRBJ2-7; D gene ambiguous. This CDR3 has 14 amino acids. Germline V CDR1 and CDR2: LGHNA, YNFKEQ. V shed 0 bases and J shed 3 bases, with 9 bases lying between them. In nucleotides, the CDR3 is TGTGCCAGCAGCCAAGATATCGGTGACTACGAGCAGTACTTC. Protein product: CASSQDIGDYEQYF.

This rearrangement joins TRBV15 to TRBJ1-1; D gene uncertain. Per the germline V gene, CDR1 is LNHNV and CDR2 is YYDKDF (reference sequence). This CDR3 is built from 13 residues. Between the trimmed V and J ends, which lost 3 bases and 2 bases, there was a span of 7 bases. CDR3 sequence reads: CATSRDGNTEAFF. CDR3 nucleotide sequence: TGTGCCACCAGCAGGGACGGTAACACTGAAGCTTTCTTT.

This rearrangement joins TRBV6-6 to TRBJ2-1; 9 nucleotides line up with TRBD1. The CDR3 contains 14 residues. V lost 2 bases to trimming and J lost 8 bases; unmatched junction nucleotides: 4. From germline, CDR1 is MNHNY and CDR2 SVGAGI (reference sequence). The CDR3 DNA follows: TGTGCCAGCAGTTACGGATGGACAGGGGATGAGCAGTTCTTC. Its translation is CASSYGWTGDEQFF.

The CDR3 sequence: CASSEDSSPRRYGYTF. Written as DNA, the CDR3 is TGTGCCAGCAGTGAAGACAGCTCCCCAAGACGCTATGGCTACACCTTC. The gene calls are TRBV2 and TRBJ1-2; unclear D gene. CDR3 length: 16 residues. Germline V gene data show CDR1 as SNHLY and CDR2 as FYNNEI. Trimming pared 1 base from V and 4 bases from J, leaving 16 bases between.

The chain couples TRBV7-9 to TRBJ1-2; D not resolved. CDR3 size: 14 residues. Germline CDR1 SEHNR, CDR2 FQNEAQ (reference sequence). Trimming left V 1 base short and J 7 bases short, with 13 bases between. The CDR3 is CASSLGSDYFGYTF. Here the CDR3 DNA reads TGTGCCAGCAGCTTAGGGTCAGACTATTTTGGCTACACCTTC.

The genes are TRBV7-2 and TRBJ1-6; D gene unclear. The CDR3 runs 15 residues. V lost 1 base and J 4 bases, leaving 8 bases between the germline ends. CDR1 and CDR2 from the germline V gene are SGHTA and FQGNSA. The CDR3 here is CASSLGFTYNSPLHF. Written as DNA, the CDR3 is TGTGCCAGCAGCTTAGGGTTTACATATAATTCACCCCTCCACTTT.